The present TCR beta chain was sequenced within a study of blood T cell repertoires in COVID-19 (dated by TCRdb to about 2020). For the wider study: Samples covering the acute and convalescent phases of COVID-19 were provided by collaborators in the United States, Italy and Spain. The material from the prospective study consisted of cDNA or gDNA derived from T cells, B-cell-depleted T cells, or PBMCs. Deeply sampled blood TCRbeta repertoires from subjects exposed to, actively infected with, or recovered from COVID-19 were included in the dataset. A freely available public database, intended as a resource for researchers studying the immune response to SARS-CoV-2, is where the repertoires were released. The samples were drawn from the first 160 participants of the ongoing ImmuneRACE study and from over 950 subjects provided by 6 global collaborators. A de-identified subject ID, COVID-19 status, age in years and sex were almost always included in the sample metadata. Where available, HLA class I and class II types were taken from metadata supplied by the sample provider and were not determined by assay-based typing. Broad study findings and their caveats: Clinical and demographic metadata were provided uncurated, with the amount varying by source and participant.

The immunoSEQ Assay, a bias-controlled multiplex PCR, was used to amplify TCRbeta CDR3 regions from genomic DNA. Regarding the original processing steps: The number of nucleated cells in each sample was estimated by amplification of reference gene primers within the assay. Sequence reads were collapsed and filtered to measure the absolute abundance of every unique TCRbeta CDR3 rearrangement. For each sample, productive Simpson clonality was calculated as the square root of Simpson's diversity index across productive rearrangements. As stored in TCRdb, this immuneACCESS dataset retains in-frame rearrangements with V and J assigned. A fraction of the clones does not appear; measured against another copy, unresolved V genes explain less than half of the discrepancy, and the remainder lacks a known reason. V, J and clone size are those of that table, while D and trimming were read from the DNA. This sample comprises fewer than 90,000 clones, approximately 80% of them detected only once. Jointly, the top ten make up roughly 21% of the sample.

Collaborating institutions collected whole blood in K2EDTA tubes following their own protocols. For TCRbeta analysis, collaborators shipped samples in one of three forms: frozen whole blood, isolated PBMCs, or DNA extracted from either of those sample types. Its CDR3 holds 16 amino acids, cysteine through phenylalanine. Only CDR3 DNA is held: 48 bases, read in frame from base 1. From a lookup of the germline V gene (reference sequence), CDR1 and CDR2 are LNHDA and SQIVND. V is cut by 5 bases and J by 7 bases, and the space between the germline ends is 21 bases. Details on this clone: The antigen this receptor binds is unknown. Within one base of it there is no much larger clone, and no base qualities were kept.

Sequences were obtained from peripheral blood. Rearrangement joined TRBV19 to TRBJ2-1; TRBD2 is a weak D gene call, 7 bases matching. The source of this sequence is a woman over 75 with acute or convalescent COVID-19. The CDR3 amino acid sequence is: CASSVNDRGASNEQFF. Read as DNA, the sequence is TGTGCCAGTAGTGTTAATGATCGGGGGGCGTCAAATGAGCAGTTCTTC.